The next 32 T cell receptor beta chains were all read from a single sample in a study of tumor-infiltrating lymphocytes in primary liver carcinoma. From 500 ng of total RNA, TCR beta-specific cDNA was reverse-transcribed using a constant-region primer. Slightly modified ARM-PCR served as the procedure for the TCR beta libraries. These libraries came from three rounds of nested multiplex PCR. Use of TRBV1-TRBV30 forward primers with a C-beta reverse primer characterized the first two PCR rounds, which lasted about 10 cycles each. Each CDR3 protein is one row after TCRdb ran MiXCR on the multiplex PCR reads. The sample yields about 66,000 distinct CDR3 sequences, approximately 74% seen once. Both RNA and DNA were isolated together from about 21-30 mg of bulk tissue that had not been sorted. Sequenced sample: liver tumor tissue from sampling region 4. The subset is: tumor region T4, right-lateral pole. The receptors here all came from a man aged 35-49 years with primary liver carcinoma and hepatitis B virus infection.

The rearrangement links TRBV11-2 to TRBJ2-1; D call uncertain. Germline assignment: CDR1 SGHAT and CDR2 FQNNGV. This CDR3 contains 14 residues. CDR3 DNA: TGTACGAGCAGCTTATATCGGCTAGTTAGTGAAAGGTTCTTC. Translated: CTSSLYRLVSERFF.

The DNA of the CDR3 is TGCAGTGCTAGAGTTTCGTCAGGCCAGCACACTGAAGCTTTCTTT. Its protein is CSARVSSGQHTEAFF. This rearrangement joins TRBV20-1 to TRBJ1-1; no clear D. The CDR3 is made up of 15 amino acids. V lost 1 base to trimming and J lost 3 bases, with 15 bases between them. Germline lookup yields CDR1 DFQATT and CDR2 SNEGSKA (reference sequence).

Points on this clonotype: One end of the junction fails to match germline, which may point to a read error. The gene calls are TRBV4-3 and TRBJ2-2, with 8 bases matching TRBD2. CDR3 size: 18 residues. The germline V gene encodes CDR1 LGHNA and CDR2 YSLEER. The CDR3 is CASSQATSGHTNTGQLFF. CDR3 in DNA: TGCGCCAGCAGCCAAGCCACTAGCGGACATACGAACACCGGGCAGCTGTTTTTT.

This clonotype qualifies as medium-sized (0.01 to 0.1%). The chain is built from TRBV6-1 and TRBJ1-1, with 10 bases matching TRBD1. This CDR3 is 14 amino acids long. Losses at the gene ends were 9 bases for V and 5 bases for J; bases not matched to a gene: 9. Germline-derived CDR1 and CDR2 are MNHNS and SASEGT. This chain's CDR3 is CASRRQGAVTEAFF. For the CDR3, the DNA is TGTGCCAGTCGAAGACAGGGGGCTGTGACTGAAGCTTTCTTT.

With respect to this clonotype: Sequence at one end of the junction differs from germline and may be a read error. The J gene is TRBJ2-6, the V gene TRBV11-2, with D possibly matching TRBD2 (7 bases). The V gene's germline CDR1 is SGHAT and CDR2 FQNNGV. The length of the CDR3 is 16 residues. As DNA, the CDR3 is TGTGCCAGCAGTTTAGATCGGGGGGCTGGGGTCAACGTCCTGACTTTC. Amino acid sequence: CASSLDRGAGVNVLTF.

Points on this clonotype: The junction departs from germline at one end; a sequencing error may be responsible. The CDR3 DNA sequence: TGCAGTGCTCGTCAGGGAGGGAACGAGCAGTATTTC. As protein: CSARQGGNEQYF. The chain carries TRBV29-1 and TRBJ2-7; the match to TRBD2 covers 7 bases. The CDR3 has 12 amino acids. Germline values: CDR1 SQVTM, CDR2 ANQGSEA.

The chain links TRBV5-1 to TRBJ2-2, with 8 bases aligning to TRBD2. This CDR3 has 16 residues. J was trimmed by 7 bases and V by 6 bases; bases with no gene match: 14. The germline V gene encodes CDR1 SGHRS and CDR2 YFSETQ. CDR3 residues: CASNYDGKREGGELFF. The DNA of the CDR3 is TGCGCCAGCAACTACGATGGGAAACGGGAGGGCGGGGAGCTGTTTTTT.

A note on this clonotype: At one boundary the junction diverges from the germline segment, which might be a read error. The chain recombines TRBV11-1 with TRBJ2-1; 14 positions match TRBD2. CDR1 and CDR2 (germline): SGHAT, FQDESV (reference sequence). The CDR3 spans 17 residues. The CDR3 coding sequence is TGTGCCAGCAGCCTGGGACTAGCGGGAGAAGTTGACAAAGAGCGGTTCTTC. Translating it yields CASSLGLAGEVDKERFF.

This clonotype appeared a single time. V gene TRBV6-5 combines with J gene TRBJ2-1; 7 bases are shared with TRBD2. From germline, CDR1 is MNHEY and CDR2 SVGAGI. V was clipped by 10 bases and J by 2 bases; unmatched bases: 11. CDR3 length: 15 amino acids. CDR3 sequence: CAIRSSGKAYNEQFF. In DNA, the CDR3 is TGTGCCATCAGGTCCAGCGGGAAAGCCTACAATGAGCAGTTCTTC.

The CDR3 DNA sequence: TGTGCCAGCAGCATTGAATCCACGCGGGGTTCCTACAATGAGCAGTTCTTC. Amino acids: CASSIESTRGSYNEQFF. The J gene is TRBJ2-1, the V gene TRBV11-2; a possible D gene is TRBD2 (6 bases). The CDR3 is 17 amino acids. Germline V lookup: CDR1 SGHAT, CDR2 FQNNGV. The germline V and J ends were trimmed by 5 bases and 1 base, with 18 bases remaining between them.

About this clonotype: With a much larger clone just one base away, this may be a read error. Lacking the conserved final phenylalanine or tryptophan, this CDR3 likely reflects a read error. The genes are TRBV5-4 and TRBJ2-3; TRBD1 aligns across 9 bases. CDR3 length: 16 amino acids. Per the germline V gene, CDR1 is SGHNT and CDR2 is YYREEE (reference sequence). CDR3 region: CASSQALQGATDTQYS. The CDR3, as DNA: TGCGCCAGCAGCCAAGCTTTACAGGGGGCAACCGATACGCAGTATTCT.

A remark on this clonotype: Germline and junction disagree at one end, which may indicate a read error. This rearrangement joins TRBV6-6 to TRBJ1-2; D gene unclear. This CDR3 comprises 14 residues. Germline CDR1 is MNHNY and CDR2 is SVGAGI (reference sequence). In DNA, the CDR3 is TGTGCCAGCAGTTACGCCTATAGAGGGTGTGGCTACATCTTC. This gives the protein CASSYAYRGCGYIF.

As DNA, the CDR3 is TGCAGTGCTAGACGTCGGGAGGGGTTTAGGGGGCAGTTCTTC. Translating gives CSARRREGFRGQFF. The chain links TRBV20-1 to TRBJ2-1; 8 bases agree with TRBD2. The V and J ends lost 2 bases and 12 bases, in that order; junction bases with no gene match: 12. This CDR3 has 14 amino acids. Germline V gene sequence: CDR1 DFQATT, CDR2 SNEGSKA (reference sequence).

Turning to this clonotype: The junction does not match germline at one end; this may be a read error. The CDR3 loop is CASRTRTGGSYEQYF. For the CDR3, the DNA is TGTGCCAGCAGGACCCGGACAGGGGGCTCCTACGAGCAGTACTTC. The rearrangement links TRBV4-1 to TRBJ2-7, with 10 positions matching TRBD1. The germline CDR1 and CDR2 sequences are MGHRA and YSYEKL. This CDR3 is built from 15 residues.

Concerning this clonotype itself: At one end, the junction sequence differs from germline, possibly due to a read error. V is TRBV6-1 and J is TRBJ2-2, with D possibly being TRBD2 (5 bases). From germline, CDR1 is MNHNS and CDR2 SASEGT. The length of the CDR3 is 15 residues. This CDR3 is CASSDGSGVTGELSF. For the CDR3, the DNA is TGTGCCAGCAGTGATGGCTCCGGAGTCACCGGGGAGCTGTCTTTT.

As regards this clonotype: A much larger clone sits a single nucleotide away, making a read error possible. The chain employs TRBV28 and TRBJ1-4; TRBD1 aligns across 8 bases. Germline V CDR1 and CDR2: MDHEN, SYDVKM. The CDR3 runs 15 residues. CDR3 coding DNA: TGTGCCAGCGGAAGTCAGGGGGCGGCTAATGAAAAACAGTTTTTT. This gives the protein CASGSQGAANEKQFF. The whole variable domain, remainder taken from reference TRBV28 and TRBJ1-4, is DVKVTQSSRYLVKRTGEKVFLECVQDMDHENMFWYRQDPGLGLRLIYFSYDVKMKEKGDIPEGYSVSREKKERFSLILESASTNQTSMYLCASGSQGAANEKQFFGSGTQLSVL.

With respect to this clonotype: The CDR3 end shows no conserved phenylalanine or tryptophan, and so a read error is likely. The V gene is TRBV11-2, the J gene TRBJ2-2; no definite D call. Trimming shortened V by 9 bases and J by 0 bases, and 20 bases separated the two germline ends. Germline V CDR1 and CDR2: SGHAT, FQNNGV. The CDR3 is 17 amino acids. CDR3 coding DNA: TGTGCCAGTGGCTTAGCATTAGGTGGGGCGAACACCGGGGAGCTGTTTATT. Its protein product is CASGLALGGANTGELFI.

Remarks on this clonotype: The CDR3 does not close with the conserved phenylalanine or tryptophan, likely indicating a read error. The chain carries TRBV5-6 and TRBJ2-5; 10 bases align to TRBD1. The J segment lost 7 bases and the V segment lost 6 bases, leaving 15 bases of the junction unmatched. Germline V gives CDR1 SGHDT, CDR2 YYEEEE. This CDR3 has 16 amino acids. CDR3 sequence reads: CASNFFPGQGFGTQYL. The CDR3 bases are TGTGCCAGCAACTTTTTTCCGGGACAGGGGTTCGGGACCCAGTACCTC.

With respect to this clonotype: An end of the junction differs from the germline gene, which may be a read error. The genes are TRBV6-2 or TRBV6-3 and TRBJ1-1; D gene ambiguous. CDR3 size: 14 residues. Germline lookup yields CDR1 MNHEY and CDR2 SVGEGT. The CDR3 DNA follows: TGTGCCAGCGGTTACCCAGAGATGAACACCGAAGCTTTCTTT. It is translated as CASGYPEMNTEAFF.

This clonotype has only a few counts. The rearrangement joins TRBV12-3 or TRBV12-4 to TRBJ2-5; the D gene is possibly TRBD1 (6 bases). This CDR3 is built from 14 residues. V lost 4 bases to trimming and J lost 2 bases, with 11 bases between them. DNA of the CDR3: TGTGCCAGCAGTTCCAACAGGGAACAAGAGACCCAGTACTTC. The encoded protein is CASSSNREQETQYF.

The rearrangement links TRBV6-5 to TRBJ2-1; either TRBD1 or TRBD2 may supply D (5 bases each). Trimming stripped 2 bases from V and 10 bases from J, with 18 bases between. The CDR3 has 15 residues. The V gene's germline CDR1 is MNHEY and CDR2 SVGAGI. For the CDR3, the DNA is TGTGCCAGCAGTTACCGTCCCGGGGCAGGGATGGAGCAGTTCTTC. Translated: CASSYRPGAGMEQFF.

Only one count was recorded for this clonotype. It is likely a read error, because the conserved phenylalanine at the end of the CDR3 is missing. The chain carries TRBV6-5 and TRBJ2-3; 7 bases fit TRBD2. This CDR3 has 17 residues. Germline V CDR1 and CDR2: MNHEY, SVGAGI. The CDR3 DNA sequence: TGTACCAGCCACGAACAGGACGGGGGGAAGGAGACATATACGCAGTATCTT. This codes for CTSHEQDGGKETYTQYL.

Comments on this clonotype: At one end, the junction sequence differs from germline, possibly due to a read error. This chain uses TRBV12-3 or TRBV12-4 with TRBJ1-5, with D tentatively TRBD1 (5 bases). This CDR3 is built from 15 residues. CDR3 bases: TGTGCTAGCACGCGGGGCACCGTAATAAATCAGCCCCAGCATTTT. This codes for CASTRGTVINQPQHF.

Note on this clonotype: Its ends do not fully match the called genes, so a read error is possible. This chain uses TRBV4-3 with TRBJ2-2, with a possible D match to TRBD2 (5 bases). This CDR3 has 14 residues. The germline gives CDR1 LGHNA, CDR2 YSLEER. CDR3 protein: CASSQISSTGKLFF. CDR3 nucleotides: TGCGCCAGCAGCCAGATATCGAGCACCGGGAAGCTGTTTTTT.

The chain has TRBV6-6 and TRBJ2-7; possibly TRBD1 or TRBD2 for D (5 bases each). V was cut by 5 bases and J by 0 bases, with 17 bases left in between. The germline V gene has CDR1 MNHNY and CDR2 SVGAGI (reference sequence). The CDR3 length is 16 residues. The CDR3 coding sequence is TGTGCCAGCAGTCATTCCCCGGGACGCGGCTCCTACGAGCAGTACTTC. Encoded protein: CASSHSPGRGSYEQYF.

Comments on this clonotype: The conserved final phenylalanine or tryptophan is absent from the CDR3, which likely points to a read error. This rearrangement joins TRBV6-5 to TRBJ1-2, with D perhaps TRBD1 (5 bases). Trimming cost V 2 bases and J 6 bases, with 16 bases left between them. CDR1 MNHEY and CDR2 SVGAGI come from the germline V gene. The CDR3 is made up of 15 amino acids. The CDR3 sequence is CASSYSGVYRNGYTL. CDR3 nucleotide sequence: TGTGCCAGCAGTTACAGTGGGGTCTACAGGAATGGCTACACCCTC.

For this clonotype: Sequence at one end of the junction differs from germline and may be a read error. V usage is TRBV4-3 and J usage is TRBJ2-1, with D hard to call. Germline-derived CDR1 and CDR2 are LGHNA and YSLEER. This CDR3 has 12 residues. The CDR3 nucleotides are TGCGCCAGCAGCCAAGAGTCTTCCGAGCAGTCCTTC. As protein: CASSQESSEQSF.

J is TRBJ2-2 and V is TRBV13, with D uncertain. The CDR3 is 13 amino acids. Between the trimmed V and J ends, which lost 10 bases and 5 bases, there was a span of 14 bases. Germline assignment: CDR1 PRHDT and CDR2 FYEKMQ (reference sequence). CDR3 sequence (DNA): TGTGCCAACAGTCGCCTAAGAACCGGGGAGCTGTTTTTT. It encodes CANSRLRTGELFF.

Remarks on this clonotype: A much more abundant neighbour one base away suggests this may be a read error. Here the CDR3 DNA reads TGTGCCAGCAGCTCTCCCGGGACTGGCGGGGCCAAAAACATTCAGTACTTC. Encoded protein: CASSSPGTGGAKNIQYF. This chain uses TRBV11-1 with TRBJ2-4; possibly TRBD2 for D (6 bases). The CDR3 consists of 17 residues. Trimming removed 4 bases at V and 1 base at J, with 17 bases between. Germline assignment: CDR1 SGHAT and CDR2 FQDESV (reference sequence).

This chain connects TRBV5-5 to TRBJ2-1, with D unresolved. The CDR3 loop spans 15 amino acids. The germline gives CDR1 SGHKS, CDR2 YYEKEE (reference sequence). The germline V and J ends were trimmed by 4 bases and 1 base, with 12 bases remaining between them. This CDR3 is CASSRVHGSYNEQFF. In DNA form, the CDR3 reads TGTGCCAGCAGCCGTGTACATGGTTCCTACAATGAGCAGTTCTTC.

To note about this clonotype: The junction departs from the called germline gene at one end, perhaps through a read error. This chain uses TRBV11-2 with TRBJ2-7; D possibly corresponds to TRBD1 (6 bases). Germline CDR1 reads SGHAT; CDR2 reads FQNNGV. The CDR3 is 14 amino acids. As DNA, the CDR3 is TGTGCCAGCGGTTCTCCCGGGGCAGGGGCCGAGCAGTATTTC. Its protein product is CASGSPGAGAEQYF. The variable domain in full, with the rest retrieved from reference TRBV11-2 and TRBJ2-7, is EAGVAQSPRYKIIEKRQSVAFWCNPISGHATLYWYQQILGQGPKLLIQFQNNGVVDDSQLPKDRFSAERLKGVDSTLKIQPAKLEDSAVYLCASGSPGAGAEQYFGPGTRLTVT.

Turning to this clonotype: One junction end does not reproduce the germline sequence, and a read error may be involved. J is TRBJ2-7 and V is TRBV5-6; possibly TRBD2 for D (6 bases). Germline CDR1 SGHDT, CDR2 YYEEEE. The CDR3 loop spans 17 amino acids. CDR3 amino acids: CANSLGASGLSSYEQYF. In DNA, the CDR3 is TGTGCCAACAGCTTGGGTGCCAGCGGGCTTTCCTCCTACGAGCAGTACTTC.